The source of this T cell receptor (beta chain) is a study of T cell repertoires in cytomegalovirus infection. This clonotype was recorded many times. The antigen is unknown. Germline loops: CDR1 SGHTA, CDR2 FQGNSA. The CDR3 has 17 amino acids. The germline V and J ends were trimmed by 5 bases and 7 bases, with 24 bases remaining between them. TCRdb itself ran the reads through MiXCR, one entry per CDR3 protein. The sample lists fewer than 700,000 distinct CDR3 sequences; 24% were seen once. General study findings and limits: In two of eight donors, the top clonotype was HLA-C-restricted CMV-specific.

This sequence joins TRBV7-2 and TRBJ2-1, with D perhaps assigned TRBD1 or TRBD2 (7 bases each). Sequenced: CD8+ T cells from PBMCs. This clonotype was obtained from a human donor in good health (CMV status not recorded). Some clones in this sample may be carry-over from other donors' samples. This CDR3 reads CASSQGGADYVWNEQFF. The CDR3 coding sequence is TGTGCCAGCAGCCAGGGGGGGGCCGACTACGTTTGGAATGAGCAGTTCTTC.